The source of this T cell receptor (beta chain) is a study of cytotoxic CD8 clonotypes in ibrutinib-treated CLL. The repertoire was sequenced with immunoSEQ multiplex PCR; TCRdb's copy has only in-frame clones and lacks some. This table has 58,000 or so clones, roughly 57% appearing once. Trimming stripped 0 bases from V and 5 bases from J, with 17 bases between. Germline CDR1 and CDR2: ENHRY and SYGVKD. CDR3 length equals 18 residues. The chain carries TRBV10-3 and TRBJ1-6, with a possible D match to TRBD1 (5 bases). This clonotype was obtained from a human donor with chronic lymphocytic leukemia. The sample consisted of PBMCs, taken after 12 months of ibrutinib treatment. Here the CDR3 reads CAISESRGAGFNNSPLHF. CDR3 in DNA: TGTGCCATCAGTGAGTCGAGGGGAGCAGGGTTCAATAATTCACCCCTCCACTTT.